The sample holds many counts of the clone carrying this T cell receptor (beta chain). Its matching antigen is unknown. HTBI primers from iRepertoire and Arm-PCR of CDR3 regions yielded the TCR beta libraries. In TCRdb, the multiplex PCR reads were re-called with MiXCR into one record per CDR3 protein. Of about 560,000 distinct CDR3 sequences in the sample, about 16% are singletons; the top ten hold about 12%. These data are taken from a study of regulatory T cells in long-lasting Graves disease. The study's findings and limits: Newly diagnosed patients shared around 910 public clonotypes; persistent patients shared approximately 2,700.

This CDR3 contains 13 residues. Per the germline V gene, CDR1 is DFQATT and CDR2 is SNEGSKA (reference sequence). V gave up 4 bases and J gave up 3 bases, with 12 bases separating them. Time point reported: newly diagnosed GD, antithyroid drugs for less than 3 months. From RNA extracted from PBMCs, the TCR library was made. Another study also made use of these data, one on T cells in Graves' hyperthyroidism and ophthalmopathy. That report adds: From stable hyperthyroidism, ophthalmopathy was separated by a 13 V-J model. Ophthalmopathy, which appeared later, was predicted by the model a median 6.5 months before onset.

The sequence derives from a man younger than 35 with Graves disease. The chain combines TRBV20-1 with TRBJ1-1; D possibly corresponds to TRBD1 (6 bases). Sequenced material: peripheral blood mononuclear cells (PBMCs), taken at new diagnosis, from a patient treated with antithyroid drugs. The CDR3 coding sequence is TGCAGTGCTACCGGGACAATCCACACTGAAGCTTTCTTT. Protein: CSATGTIHTEAFF.